The present TCR beta chain was sequenced within a study of immune evolution from preneoplasia to lung adenocarcinoma. Overall study findings and caveats: Top clone frequencies peaked in normal lung, apparently declining through invasive adenocarcinoma.

Worth noting for this clone: What it binds is unknown.

Histologic diagnosis was independently verified by two lung pathologists. TCRdb's copy holds only in-frame clones and misses some; the assay was immunoSEQ multiplex PCR. The sample lists 4,800 or so clones, about 75% occurring once. Trimming removed 4 bases from V and 5 bases from J, with 19 bases in between. The V gene's germline CDR1 is MGHRA and CDR2 YSYEKL. The CDR3 extends over 16 amino acids. Sequenced sample: FFPE normal lung tissue adjacent to the tumor. This chain joins TRBV4-1 and TRBJ2-3; tentatively, D is TRBD2 (6 bases). This receptor was identified in a person in their sixties with lung adenocarcinoma. CDR3 protein: CASSLSGVGWGDTQYF. CDR3 DNA sequence: TGCGCCAGCAGCCTATCGGGAGTAGGGTGGGGAGATACGCAGTATTTT.